Detailed here is one T cell receptor (beta chain). Time point meaning: after dendritic cell vaccination, including at tumor progression/relapse. Germline CDR1 reads SQVTM; CDR2 reads ANQGSEA. The CDR3 extends over 13 amino acids. The ends were cut back, 5 bases at V and 4 bases at J, with 14 bases in the middle. These data belong to a study of glioma-infiltrating T cells after dendritic cell vaccination. Libraries were prepared by immunoSEQ multiplex PCR; TCRdb keeps only in-frame clonotypes and omits some of them. The data show about 94,000 clones, approximately 80% seen once. V and J are TRBV29-1 and TRBJ2-5; D gene uncertain. The TCR was taken from a human donor with glioblastoma. This sample comprised blood, obtained after dendritic cell vaccination. CDR3 sequence (DNA): TGCAGCGTTACTTCCTCCGGTGGAGAGACCCAGTACTTC. Amino acid sequence: CSVTSSGGETQYF.